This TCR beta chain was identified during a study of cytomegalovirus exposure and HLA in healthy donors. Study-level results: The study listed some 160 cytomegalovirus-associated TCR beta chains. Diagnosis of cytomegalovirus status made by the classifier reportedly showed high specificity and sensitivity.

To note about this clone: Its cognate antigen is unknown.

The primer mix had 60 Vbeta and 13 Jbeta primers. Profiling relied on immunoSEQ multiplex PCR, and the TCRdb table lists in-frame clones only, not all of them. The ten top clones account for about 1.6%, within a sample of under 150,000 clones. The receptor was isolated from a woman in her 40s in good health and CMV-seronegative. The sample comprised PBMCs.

The CDR3 sequence: CASSLGQANEKLFF. The CDR3 region has the DNA TGTGCCAGCAGTCTTGGACAGGCTAATGAAAAACTGTTTTTT. The V and J genes are TRBV6-1 and TRBJ1-4; 7 bases fit TRBD1. The germline gives CDR1 MNHNS, CDR2 SASEGT. The CDR3 sequence is 14 residues long. With V trimmed by 5 bases and J by 3 bases, 3 bases remained unmatched.